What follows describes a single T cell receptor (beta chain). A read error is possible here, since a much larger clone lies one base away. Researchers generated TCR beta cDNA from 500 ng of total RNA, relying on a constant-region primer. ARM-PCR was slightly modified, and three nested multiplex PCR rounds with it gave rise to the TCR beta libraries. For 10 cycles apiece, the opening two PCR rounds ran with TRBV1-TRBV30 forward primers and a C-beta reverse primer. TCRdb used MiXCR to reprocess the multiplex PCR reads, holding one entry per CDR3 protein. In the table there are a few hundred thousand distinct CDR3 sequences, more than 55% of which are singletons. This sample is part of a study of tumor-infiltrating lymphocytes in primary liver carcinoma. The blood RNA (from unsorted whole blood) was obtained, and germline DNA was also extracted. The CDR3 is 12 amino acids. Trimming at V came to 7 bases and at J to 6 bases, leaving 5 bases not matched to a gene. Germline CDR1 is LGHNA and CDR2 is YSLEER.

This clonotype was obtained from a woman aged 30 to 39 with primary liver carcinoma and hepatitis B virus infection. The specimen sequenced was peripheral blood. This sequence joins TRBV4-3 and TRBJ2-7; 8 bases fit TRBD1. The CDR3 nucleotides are TGCGCCAGCAACCACGGACAGGGCGAGCAGTACTTC. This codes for CASNHGQGEQYF.